The clone carrying this TCR beta chain was seen just once. The data stem from a study of blood T cell repertoires in COVID-19. In the study overall: Italy, Spain and the United States were the sources of the convalescent and acute COVID-19 samples.

Libraries were prepared by immunoSEQ multiplex PCR; TCRdb keeps only in-frame clonotypes and omits some of them. The table lists under 500,000 clones, approximately 90% of them singletons. Study members were between roughly 18 and 90 years old and lived in over 20 US regions. Sequencing used PBMCs or T cells enriched from blood (not recorded which). This TCR came from a woman aged 18-29 years with acute COVID-19.

This CDR3 reads CASRGQGEDGYTF. The CDR3 DNA follows: TGTGCCAGCAGGGGACAGGGGGAGGATGGCTACACCTTC. The V gene is TRBV7-2, the J gene TRBJ1-2; 11 bases align to TRBD1. Germline V CDR1 and CDR2: SGHTA, FQGNSA. Trimming removed 6 bases from V and 6 bases from J; junction bases left unmatched: 3. CDR3 size: 13 residues.